This entry concerns a single T cell receptor (beta chain). These data are taken from a study of blood T cell repertoires in COVID-19. Looking at the study overall: Some COVID-19 samples were acute and others convalescent; all came from the United States, Italy and Spain. PBMCs, B-cell-depleted T cells, or T cells provided the cDNA or gDNA that made up the material.

Method: immunoSEQ multiplex PCR; TCRdb's copy keeps in-frame clones and lacks some. The sample has some 250,000 clones, 70% to 90% seen once. The CDR3 has 15 residues. Looked up from germline, CDR1 is SGHRS and CDR2 is YFSETQ. The V gene end was trimmed by 2 bases and the J gene end by 4 bases; junction bases not matched to a gene: 9. The chain carries TRBV5-1 and TRBJ2-7; 7 positions match TRBD1. Material: peripheral blood. The TCR was taken from a human donor in a cohort sampled during active COVID-19. The CDR3 DNA follows: TGCGCCAGCAGCTTACGACAGGGCCCCAAATACGAGCAGTACTTC. Its translation is CASSLRQGPKYEQYF.